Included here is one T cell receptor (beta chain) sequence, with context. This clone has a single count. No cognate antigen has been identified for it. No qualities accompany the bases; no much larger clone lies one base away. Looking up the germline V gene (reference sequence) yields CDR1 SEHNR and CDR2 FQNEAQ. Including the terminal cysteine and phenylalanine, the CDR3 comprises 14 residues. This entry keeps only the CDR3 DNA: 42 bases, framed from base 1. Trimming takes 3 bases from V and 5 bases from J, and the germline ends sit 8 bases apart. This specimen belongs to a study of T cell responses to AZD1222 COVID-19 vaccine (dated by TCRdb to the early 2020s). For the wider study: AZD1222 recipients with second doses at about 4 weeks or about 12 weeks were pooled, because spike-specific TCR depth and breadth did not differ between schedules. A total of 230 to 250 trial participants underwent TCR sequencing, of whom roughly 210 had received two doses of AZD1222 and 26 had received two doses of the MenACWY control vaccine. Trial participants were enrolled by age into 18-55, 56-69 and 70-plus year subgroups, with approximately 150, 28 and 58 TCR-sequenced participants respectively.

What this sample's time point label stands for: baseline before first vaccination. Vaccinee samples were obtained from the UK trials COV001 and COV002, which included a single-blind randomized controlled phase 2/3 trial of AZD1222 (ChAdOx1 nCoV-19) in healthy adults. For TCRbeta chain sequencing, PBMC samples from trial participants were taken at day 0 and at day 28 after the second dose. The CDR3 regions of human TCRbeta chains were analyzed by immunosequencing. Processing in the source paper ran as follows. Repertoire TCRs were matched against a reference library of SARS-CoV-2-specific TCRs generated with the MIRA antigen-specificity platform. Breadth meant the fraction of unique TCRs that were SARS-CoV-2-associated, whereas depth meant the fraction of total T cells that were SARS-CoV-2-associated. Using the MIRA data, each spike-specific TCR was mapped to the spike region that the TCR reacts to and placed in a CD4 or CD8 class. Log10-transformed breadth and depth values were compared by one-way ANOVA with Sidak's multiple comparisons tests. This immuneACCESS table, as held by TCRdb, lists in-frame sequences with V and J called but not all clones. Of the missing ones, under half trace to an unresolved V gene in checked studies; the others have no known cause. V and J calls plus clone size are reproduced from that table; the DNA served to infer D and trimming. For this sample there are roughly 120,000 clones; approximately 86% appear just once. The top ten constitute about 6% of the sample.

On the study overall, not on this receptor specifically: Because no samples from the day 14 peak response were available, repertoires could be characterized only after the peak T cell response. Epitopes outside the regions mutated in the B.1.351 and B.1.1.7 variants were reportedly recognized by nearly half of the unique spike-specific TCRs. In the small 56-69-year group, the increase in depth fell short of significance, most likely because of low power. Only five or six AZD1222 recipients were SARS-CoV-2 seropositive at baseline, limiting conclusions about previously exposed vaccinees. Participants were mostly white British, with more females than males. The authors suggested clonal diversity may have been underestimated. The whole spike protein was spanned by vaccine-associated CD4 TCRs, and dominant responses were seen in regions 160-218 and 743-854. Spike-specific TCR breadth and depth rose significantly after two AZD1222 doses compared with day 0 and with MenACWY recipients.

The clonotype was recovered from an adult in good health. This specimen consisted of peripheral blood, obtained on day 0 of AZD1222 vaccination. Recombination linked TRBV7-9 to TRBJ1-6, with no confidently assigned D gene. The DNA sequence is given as TGTGCCAGCAGCTTCTTAGCCGATAATTCACCCCTCCACTTT. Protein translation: CASSFLADNSPLHF. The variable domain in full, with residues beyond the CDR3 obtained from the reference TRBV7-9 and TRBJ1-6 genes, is DTGVSQNPRHKITKRGQNVTFRCDPISEHNRLYWYRQTLGQGPEFLTYFQNEAQLEKSRLLSDRFSAERPKGSFSTLEIQRTEQGDSAMYLCASSFLADNSPLHFGNGTRLTVT.